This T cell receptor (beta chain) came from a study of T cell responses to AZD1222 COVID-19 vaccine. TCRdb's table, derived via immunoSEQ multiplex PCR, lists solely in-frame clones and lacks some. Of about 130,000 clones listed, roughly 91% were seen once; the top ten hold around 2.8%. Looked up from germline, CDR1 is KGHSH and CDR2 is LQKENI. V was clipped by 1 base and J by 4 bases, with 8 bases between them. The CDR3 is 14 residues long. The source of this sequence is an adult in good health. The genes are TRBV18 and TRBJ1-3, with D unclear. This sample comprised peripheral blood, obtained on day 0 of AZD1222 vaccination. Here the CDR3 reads CASSPREGGNTIYF. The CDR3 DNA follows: TGTGCCAGCTCACCACGGGAAGGAGGAAACACCATATATTTT.